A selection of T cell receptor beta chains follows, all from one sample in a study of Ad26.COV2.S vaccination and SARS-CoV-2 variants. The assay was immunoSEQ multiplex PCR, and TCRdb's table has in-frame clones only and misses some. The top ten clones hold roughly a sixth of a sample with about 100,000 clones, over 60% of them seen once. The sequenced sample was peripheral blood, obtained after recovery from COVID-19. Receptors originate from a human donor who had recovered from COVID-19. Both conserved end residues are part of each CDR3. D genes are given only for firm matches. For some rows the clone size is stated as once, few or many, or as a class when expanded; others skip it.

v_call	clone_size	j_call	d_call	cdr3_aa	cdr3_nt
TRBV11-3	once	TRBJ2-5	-	CASSPVGGGTQYF	TGTGCCAGCAGCCCCGTTGGAGGCGGGACCCAGTACTTC
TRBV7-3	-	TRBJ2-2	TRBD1	CASSLKPGQGTGELFF	TGTGCCAGCAGCTTAAAACCGGGACAGGGGACCGGGGAGCTGTTTTTT
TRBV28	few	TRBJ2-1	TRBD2	CASRLTSGGEQFF	TGTGCCAGCAGGTTGACTAGCGGGGGGGAGCAGTTCTTC
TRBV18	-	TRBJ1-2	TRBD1	CASSPREGQVETSYGYTF	TGTGCCAGCTCACCACGGGAGGGACAGGTCGAAACTTCCTATGGCTACACCTTC
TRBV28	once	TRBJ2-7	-	CASSQQGWEQYF	TGTGCCAGCAGCCAACAGGGCTGGGAGCAGTACTTC
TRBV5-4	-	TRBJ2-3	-	CASSLEGGVETDTQYF	TGTGCCAGCAGCTTGGAGGGCGGGGTGGAGACAGATACGCAGTATTTT
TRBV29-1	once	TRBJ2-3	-	CSVLYRDTQYF	TGCAGCGTTCTTTACCGAGATACGCAGTATTTT
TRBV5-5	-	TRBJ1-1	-	CASSLEGGGIEAFF	TGTGCCAGCAGCCTAGAGGGGGGTGGGATTGAAGCTTTCTTT
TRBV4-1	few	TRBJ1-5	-	CASSQDPDTSNQPQHF	TGCGCCAGCAGCCAGGATCCGGACACTAGCAATCAGCCCCAGCATTTT
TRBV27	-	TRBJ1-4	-	CASSSATTLSYEKLFF	TGTGCCAGCAGTTCGGCCACTACGCTTAGTTACGAAAAACTGTTTTTT
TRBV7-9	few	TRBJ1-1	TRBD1	CASSHTTGGDEAFF	TGTGCCAGCAGCCACACAACAGGGGGCGATGAAGCTTTCTTT
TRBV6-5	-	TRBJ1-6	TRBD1	CASTGQGRTNSPLHF	TGTGCCAGCACCGGACAGGGTCGGACTAATTCACCCCTCCACTTT
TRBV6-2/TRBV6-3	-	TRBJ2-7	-	CASSSAPQGKYEQYF	TGTGCCAGCAGTTCAGCACCCCAGGGGAAGTACGAGCAGTACTTC
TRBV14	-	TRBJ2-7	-	CASSLNRGHEQYF	TGTGCCAGCAGCCTTAACCGGGGGCACGAGCAGTACTTC
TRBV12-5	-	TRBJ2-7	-	CASGLEIDSVGQYF	TGTGCTAGTGGTTTGGAAATCGACAGTGTCGGGCAGTACTTC
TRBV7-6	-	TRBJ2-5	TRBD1	CASSPYGGTEQETQYF	TGTGCCAGCAGCCCCTACGGTGGGACAGAACAAGAGACCCAGTACTTC
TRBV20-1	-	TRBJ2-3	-	CSASSADKGTDTQYF	TGCAGTGCTAGTTCTGCGGACAAGGGCACAGATACGCAGTATTTT
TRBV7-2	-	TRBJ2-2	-	CASSLLRTNNGELFF	TGTGCCAGCAGCTTACTCCGGACTAATAACGGGGAGCTGTTTTTT
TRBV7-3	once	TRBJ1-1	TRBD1	CASSRQGANTEAFF	TGTGCCAGCAGCAGACAGGGTGCGAACACTGAAGCTTTCTTT
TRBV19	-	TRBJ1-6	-	CASSIARINSPLHF	TGTGCCAGTAGTATAGCCCGGATTAATTCACCCCTCCACTTT
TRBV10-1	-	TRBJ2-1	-	CASSDTINEQFF	TGCGCCAGCAGTGATACGATCAATGAGCAGTTCTTC
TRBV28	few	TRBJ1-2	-	CASSLVAGTNYGYTF	TGTGCCAGCAGTTTGGTCGCAGGGACCAACTATGGCTACACCTTC
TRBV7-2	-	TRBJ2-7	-	CASSLADSYEQYF	TGTGCCAGCAGCTTAGCCGATTCCTACGAGCAGTACTTC
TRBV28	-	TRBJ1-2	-	CASSQRTGNYGYTF	TGTGCCAGCAGCCAAAGAACAGGGAACTATGGCTACACCTTC
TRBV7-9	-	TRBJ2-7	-	CASSRMGEQYF	TGTGCCAGCAGCCGGATGGGGGAGCAGTACTTC
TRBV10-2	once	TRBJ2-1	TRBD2	CASRLGLAGGDEQFF	TGCGCCAGCAGACTCGGGCTAGCGGGGGGGGATGAGCAGTTCTTC
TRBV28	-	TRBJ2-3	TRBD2	CASSSGLAGAGRTDTQYF	TGTGCCAGCAGTTCAGGACTAGCGGGGGCCGGAAGGACAGATACGCAGTATTTT
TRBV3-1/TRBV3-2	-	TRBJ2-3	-	CASSQDGGTRQYF	TGTGCCAGCAGCCAAGATGGGGGGACGCGGCAGTATTTT
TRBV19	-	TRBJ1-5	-	CASSIKENQPQHF	TGTGCCAGTAGTATCAAAGAGAATCAGCCCCAGCATTTT
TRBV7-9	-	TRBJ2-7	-	CASSDRNNGGYEQYF	TGTGCCAGCAGCGACAGGAACAACGGTGGGTACGAGCAGTACTTC
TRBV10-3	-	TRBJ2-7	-	CAISRGGGREDEQYF	TGTGCCATCTCAAGAGGGGGTGGCAGGGAGGACGAGCAGTACTTC